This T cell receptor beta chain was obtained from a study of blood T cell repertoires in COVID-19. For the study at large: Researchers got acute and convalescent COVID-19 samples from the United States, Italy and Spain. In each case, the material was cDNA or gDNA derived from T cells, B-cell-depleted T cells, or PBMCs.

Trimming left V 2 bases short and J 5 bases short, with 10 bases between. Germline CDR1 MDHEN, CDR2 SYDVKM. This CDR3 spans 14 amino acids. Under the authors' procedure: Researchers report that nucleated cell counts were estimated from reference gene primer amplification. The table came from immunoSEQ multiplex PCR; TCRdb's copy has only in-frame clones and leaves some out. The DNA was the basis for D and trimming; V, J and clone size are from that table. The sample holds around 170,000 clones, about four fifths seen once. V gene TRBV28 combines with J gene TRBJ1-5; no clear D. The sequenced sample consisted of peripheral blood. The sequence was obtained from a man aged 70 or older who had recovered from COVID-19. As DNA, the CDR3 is TGTGCCAGCAGTTTAGTGAGGAAGGATCAGCCCCAGCATTTT. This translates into CASSLVRKDQPQHF.